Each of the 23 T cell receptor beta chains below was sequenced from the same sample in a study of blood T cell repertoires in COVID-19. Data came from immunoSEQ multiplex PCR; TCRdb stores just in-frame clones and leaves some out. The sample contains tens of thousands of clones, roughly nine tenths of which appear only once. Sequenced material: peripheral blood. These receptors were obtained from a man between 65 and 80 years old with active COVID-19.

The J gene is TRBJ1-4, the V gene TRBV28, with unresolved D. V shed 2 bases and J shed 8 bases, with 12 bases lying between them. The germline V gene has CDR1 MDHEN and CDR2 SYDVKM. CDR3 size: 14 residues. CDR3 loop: CASSLNSLKEKLFF. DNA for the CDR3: TGTGCCAGCAGTTTAAACAGCTTGAAGGAAAAACTGTTTTTT.

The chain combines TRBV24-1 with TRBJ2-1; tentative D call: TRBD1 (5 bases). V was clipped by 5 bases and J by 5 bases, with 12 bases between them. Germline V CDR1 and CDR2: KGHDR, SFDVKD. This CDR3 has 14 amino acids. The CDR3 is CATSGWPGNNEQFF. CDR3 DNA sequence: TGTGCCACCAGTGGCTGGCCAGGGAACAATGAGCAGTTCTTC.

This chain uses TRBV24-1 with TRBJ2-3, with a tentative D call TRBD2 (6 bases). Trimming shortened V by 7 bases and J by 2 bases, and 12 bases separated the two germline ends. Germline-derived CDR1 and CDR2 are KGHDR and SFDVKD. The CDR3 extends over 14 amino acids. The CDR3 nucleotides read TGTGCCACCAGGGTGGCGGGGAACACAGATACGCAGTATTTT. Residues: CATRVAGNTDTQYF.

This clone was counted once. CDR3 sequence (DNA): TGTGCCAGCAGCCCTCGAAAAATCTCACAGGGTAGCTCCTACAATGAGCAGTTCTTC. Translated: CASSPRKISQGSSYNEQFF. This chain joins TRBV5-6 and TRBJ2-1; D is possibly TRBD1 (6 bases). This CDR3 has 19 amino acids. CDR1 is SGHDT, CDR2 YYEEEE, per germline. The V and J ends lost 4 bases and 0 bases respectively, with 23 bases between them.

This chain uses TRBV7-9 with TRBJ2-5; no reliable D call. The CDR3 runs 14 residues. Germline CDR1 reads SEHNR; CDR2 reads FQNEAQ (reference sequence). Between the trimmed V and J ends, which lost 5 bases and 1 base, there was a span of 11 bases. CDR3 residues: CASSRLWSQETQYF. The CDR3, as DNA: TGTGCCAGCAGCAGACTCTGGTCCCAAGAGACCCAGTACTTC.

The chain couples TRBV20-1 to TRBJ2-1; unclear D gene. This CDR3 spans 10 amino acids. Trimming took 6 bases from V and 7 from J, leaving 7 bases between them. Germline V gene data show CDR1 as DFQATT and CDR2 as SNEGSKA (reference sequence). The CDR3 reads CSATVNEQFF. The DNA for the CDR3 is TGCAGTGCCACGGTTAATGAGCAGTTCTTC.

CDR3 nucleotides: TGTGCCAGCAGCCAAGAGCCGGGACAGGGGTTTGAAAAACTGTTTTTT. It specifies CASSQEPGQGFEKLFF. The chain employs TRBV4-2 and TRBJ1-4; 10 nucleotides agree with TRBD1. CDR3 length: 16 amino acids. Unmatched junction bases numbered 5, after V lost 0 bases and J lost 7 bases. Per the germline V gene, CDR1 is LGHNA and CDR2 is YNFKEQ.

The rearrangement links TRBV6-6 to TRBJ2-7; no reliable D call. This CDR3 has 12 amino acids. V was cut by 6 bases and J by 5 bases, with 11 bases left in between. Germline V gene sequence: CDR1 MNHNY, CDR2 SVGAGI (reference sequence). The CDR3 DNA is TGTGCCAGCAGCCCTATAAGTAACGAGCAGTACTTC. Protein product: CASSPISNEQYF.

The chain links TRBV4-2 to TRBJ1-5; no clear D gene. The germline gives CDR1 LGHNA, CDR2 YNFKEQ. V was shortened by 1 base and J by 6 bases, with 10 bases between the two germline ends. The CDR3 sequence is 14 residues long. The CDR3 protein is CASSQGQEGQPQHF. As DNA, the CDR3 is TGTGCCAGCAGCCAAGGTCAGGAGGGTCAGCCCCAGCATTTT.

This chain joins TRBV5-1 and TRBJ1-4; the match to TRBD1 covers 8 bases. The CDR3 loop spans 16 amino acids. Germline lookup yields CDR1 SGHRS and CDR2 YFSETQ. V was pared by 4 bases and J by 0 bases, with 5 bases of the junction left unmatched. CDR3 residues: CASSGGQGTTNEKLFF. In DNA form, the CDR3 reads TGCGCCAGCAGCGGCGGACAGGGAACAACTAATGAAAAACTGTTTTTT.

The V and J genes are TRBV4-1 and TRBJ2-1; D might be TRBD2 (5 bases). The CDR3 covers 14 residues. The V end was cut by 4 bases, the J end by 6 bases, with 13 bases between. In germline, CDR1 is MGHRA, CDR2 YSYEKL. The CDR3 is CASSPMPGSNEQFF. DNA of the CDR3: TGCGCCAGCAGCCCAATGCCGGGGTCCAATGAGCAGTTCTTC.

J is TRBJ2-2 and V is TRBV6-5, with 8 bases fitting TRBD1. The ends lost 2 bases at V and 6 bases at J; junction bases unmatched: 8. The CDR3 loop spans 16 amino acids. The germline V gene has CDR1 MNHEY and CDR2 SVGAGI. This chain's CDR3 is CASSYVRQGWPGELFF. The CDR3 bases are TGTGCCAGCAGTTACGTGCGACAGGGGTGGCCCGGGGAGCTGTTTTTT.

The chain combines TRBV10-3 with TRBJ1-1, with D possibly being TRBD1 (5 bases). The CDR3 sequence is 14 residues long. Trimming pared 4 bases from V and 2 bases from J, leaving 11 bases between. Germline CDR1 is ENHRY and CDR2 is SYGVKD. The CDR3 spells CAISGRQGNTEAFF. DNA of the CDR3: TGTGCCATCAGTGGGCGGCAGGGAAACACTGAAGCTTTCTTT.

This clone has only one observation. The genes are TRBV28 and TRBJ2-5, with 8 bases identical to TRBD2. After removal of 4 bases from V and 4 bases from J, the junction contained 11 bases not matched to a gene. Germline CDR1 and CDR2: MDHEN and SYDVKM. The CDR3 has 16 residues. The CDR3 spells CASSSAYRGGAETQYF. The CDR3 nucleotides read TGTGCCAGCAGTTCAGCTTATCGGGGGGGGGCAGAGACCCAGTACTTC.

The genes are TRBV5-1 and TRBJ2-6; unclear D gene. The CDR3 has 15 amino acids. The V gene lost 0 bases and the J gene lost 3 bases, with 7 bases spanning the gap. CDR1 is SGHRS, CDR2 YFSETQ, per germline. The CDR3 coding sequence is TGCGCCAGCAGCTTGGACTTTGGTGGGGCCAACGTCCTGACTTTC. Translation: CASSLDFGGANVLTF.

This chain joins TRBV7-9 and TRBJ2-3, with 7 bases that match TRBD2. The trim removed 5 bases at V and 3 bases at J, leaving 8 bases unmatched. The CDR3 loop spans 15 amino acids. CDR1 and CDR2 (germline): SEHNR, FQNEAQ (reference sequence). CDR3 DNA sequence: TGTGCCAGCAGCCCCCAAGCGGGGAAAACAGATACGCAGTATTTT. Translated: CASSPQAGKTDTQYF.

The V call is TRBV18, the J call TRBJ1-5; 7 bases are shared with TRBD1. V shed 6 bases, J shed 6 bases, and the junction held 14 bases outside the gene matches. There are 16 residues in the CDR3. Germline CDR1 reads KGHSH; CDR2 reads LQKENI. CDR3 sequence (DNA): TGTGCCAGCTCCGCACCCTGGCAGGGGGGTAGTCAGCCCCAGCATTTT. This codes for CASSAPWQGGSQPQHF.

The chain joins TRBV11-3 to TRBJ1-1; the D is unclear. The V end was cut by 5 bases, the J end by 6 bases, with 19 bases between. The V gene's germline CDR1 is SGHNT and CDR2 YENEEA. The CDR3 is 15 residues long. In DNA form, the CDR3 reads TGTGCCAGCAGCAAAGAGTCGACCCCCCGGGCTGAAGCTTTCTTT. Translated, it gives CASSKESTPRAEAFF.

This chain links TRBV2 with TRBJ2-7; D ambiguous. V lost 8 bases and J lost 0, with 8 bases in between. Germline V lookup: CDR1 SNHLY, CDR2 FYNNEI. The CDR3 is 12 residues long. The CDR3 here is CASRFSSYEQYF. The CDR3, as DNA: TGTGCCAGCCGTTTTAGCTCCTACGAGCAGTACTTC. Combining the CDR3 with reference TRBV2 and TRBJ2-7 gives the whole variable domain EPEVTQTPSHQVTQMGQEVILRCVPISNHLYFYWYRQILGQKVEFLVSFYNNEISEKSEIFDDQFSVERPDGSNFTLKIRSTKLEDSAMYFCASRFSSYEQYFGPGTRLTVT.

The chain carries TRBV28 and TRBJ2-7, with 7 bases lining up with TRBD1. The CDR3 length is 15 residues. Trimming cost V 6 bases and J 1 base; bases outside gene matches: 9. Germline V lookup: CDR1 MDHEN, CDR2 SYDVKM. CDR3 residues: CASRGPGQRSYEQYF. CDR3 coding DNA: TGTGCCAGCAGGGGACCGGGACAGAGATCCTACGAGCAGTACTTC.

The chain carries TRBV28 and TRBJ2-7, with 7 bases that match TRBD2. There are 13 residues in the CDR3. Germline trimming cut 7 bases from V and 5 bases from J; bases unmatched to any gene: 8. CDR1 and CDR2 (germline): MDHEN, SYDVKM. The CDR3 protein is CASIEAGTDEQYF. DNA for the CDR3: TGTGCCAGCATCGAAGCGGGAACGGACGAGCAGTACTTC. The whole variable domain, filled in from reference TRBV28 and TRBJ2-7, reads DVKVTQSSRYLVKRTGEKVFLECVQDMDHENMFWYRQDPGLGLRLIYFSYDVKMKEKGDIPEGYSVSREKKERFSLILESASTNQTSMYLCASIEAGTDEQYFGPGTRLTVT.

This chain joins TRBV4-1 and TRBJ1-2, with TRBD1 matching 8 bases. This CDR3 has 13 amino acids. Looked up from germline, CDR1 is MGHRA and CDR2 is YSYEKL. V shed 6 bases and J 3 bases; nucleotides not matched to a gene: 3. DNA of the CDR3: TGCGCCAGCAGTGGACAGGGCTACTATGGCTACACCTTC. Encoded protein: CASSGQGYYGYTF.

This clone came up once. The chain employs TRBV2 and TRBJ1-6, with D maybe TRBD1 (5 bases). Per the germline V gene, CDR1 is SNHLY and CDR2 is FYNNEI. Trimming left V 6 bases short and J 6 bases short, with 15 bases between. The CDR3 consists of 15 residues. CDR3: CASREGGTVNSPLHF. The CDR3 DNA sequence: TGTGCCAGCAGGGAGGGTGGGACCGTTAATTCACCCCTCCACTTT.